Detailed here is one T cell receptor (beta chain). This table comes from immunoSEQ multiplex PCR, and its TCRdb copy is limited to in-frame clones, with some not included. The sample lists 200,000 to 300,000 clones, 85% to 90% seen once, with approximately 9% in the top ten. Germline assignment: CDR1 MNHEY and CDR2 SVGEGT. Trimming took off 4 bases at V and 6 bases at J, with 13 bases between the two ends. CDR3 length equals 15 residues. This entry comes from a study of blood T cell repertoires in COVID-19. This chain links TRBV6-2 or TRBV6-3 with TRBJ1-6, with a weak D call TRBD1 (6 bases). This TCR was sampled from a middle-aged man who had recovered from COVID-19. Sequencing input: PBMCs or T cells enriched from blood (not recorded which). This CDR3 reads CASSSPDRINSPLHF. The CDR3, as DNA: TGTGCCAGCAGTTCCCCGGACAGAATTAATTCACCCCTCCACTTT.